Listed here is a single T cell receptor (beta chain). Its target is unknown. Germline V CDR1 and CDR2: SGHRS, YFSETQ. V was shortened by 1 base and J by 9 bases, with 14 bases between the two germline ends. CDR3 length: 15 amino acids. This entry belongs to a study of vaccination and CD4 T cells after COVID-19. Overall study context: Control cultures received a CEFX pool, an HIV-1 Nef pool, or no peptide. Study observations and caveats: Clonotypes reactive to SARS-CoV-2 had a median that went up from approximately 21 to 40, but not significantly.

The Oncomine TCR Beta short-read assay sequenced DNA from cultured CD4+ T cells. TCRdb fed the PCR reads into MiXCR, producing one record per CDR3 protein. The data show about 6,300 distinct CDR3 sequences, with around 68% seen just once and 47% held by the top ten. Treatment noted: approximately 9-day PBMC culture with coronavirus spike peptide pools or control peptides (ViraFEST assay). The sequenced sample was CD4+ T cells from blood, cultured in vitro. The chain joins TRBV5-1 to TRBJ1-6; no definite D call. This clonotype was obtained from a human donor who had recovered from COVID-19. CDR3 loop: CASSLRGQAGSPLHF. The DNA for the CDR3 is TGCGCCAGCAGCTTGAGAGGCCAAGCGGGTTCACCCCTCCACTTT.